This TCR beta chain was recovered during a study of cytomegalovirus exposure and HLA in healthy donors. Concerning this clone itself: Antigen unknown.

CDR3 length equals 12 residues. With 4 bases removed from V and 0 bases from J, the gap between germline ends came to 4 bases. Per germline, CDR1 PRHDT and CDR2 FYEKMQ (reference sequence). Primers included in the PCR were 60 Vbeta and 13 Jbeta primers. Only in-frame clones appear in the TCRdb table, and some are missing; sequencing was by immunoSEQ multiplex PCR. The profile covers 150,000 to 180,000 clones, with over 70% appearing a single time and around 13% taken by the ten largest. General observations from the study: Most subjects' HLA-A and HLA-B alleles were reportedly predicted from TCR beta sequences. There were some public TCRs occurring in many donors, but most TCR sequences were rare.

The origin of this receptor is a man aged 25 to 40 in good health and CMV-seropositive. V gene TRBV13 combines with J gene TRBJ2-7, with D unclear. The sequencing sample was made of PBMCs. CDR3 amino acids: CASSYNSYEQYF. In DNA form, the CDR3 reads TGTGCCAGCAGCTATAACTCCTACGAGCAGTACTTC.